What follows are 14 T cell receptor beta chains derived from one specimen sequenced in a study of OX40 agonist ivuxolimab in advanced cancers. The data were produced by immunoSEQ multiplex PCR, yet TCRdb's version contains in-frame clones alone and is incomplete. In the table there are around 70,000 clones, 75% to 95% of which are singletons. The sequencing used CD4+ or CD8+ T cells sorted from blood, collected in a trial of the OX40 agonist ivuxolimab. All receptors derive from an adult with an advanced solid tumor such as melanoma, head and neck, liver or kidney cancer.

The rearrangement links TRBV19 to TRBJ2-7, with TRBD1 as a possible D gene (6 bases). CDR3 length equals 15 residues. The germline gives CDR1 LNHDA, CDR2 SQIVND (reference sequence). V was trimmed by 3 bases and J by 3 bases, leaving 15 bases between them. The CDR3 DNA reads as TGTGCCAGTAGTATTACCACGGACAGCATCTACGAGCAGTACTTC. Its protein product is CASSITTDSIYEQYF.

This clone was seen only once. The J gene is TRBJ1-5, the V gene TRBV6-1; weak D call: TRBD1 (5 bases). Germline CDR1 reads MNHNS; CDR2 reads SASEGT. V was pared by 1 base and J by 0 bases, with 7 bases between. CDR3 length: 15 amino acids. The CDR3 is CASSEDRNSNQPQHF. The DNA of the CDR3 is TGTGCCAGCAGTGAAGACAGGAATAGCAATCAGCCCCAGCATTTT.

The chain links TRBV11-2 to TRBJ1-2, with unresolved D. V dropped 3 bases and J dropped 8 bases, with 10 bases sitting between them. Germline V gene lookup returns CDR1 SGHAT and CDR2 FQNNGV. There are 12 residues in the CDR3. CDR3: CASSLVLEGYTF. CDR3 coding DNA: TGTGCCAGCAGCTTGGTCCTGGAGGGCTACACCTTC. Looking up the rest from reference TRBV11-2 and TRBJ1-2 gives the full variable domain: EAGVAQSPRYKIIEKRQSVAFWCNPISGHATLYWYQQILGQGPKLLIQFQNNGVVDDSQLPKDRFSAERLKGVDSTLKIQPAKLEDSAVYLCASSLVLEGYTFGSGTRLTVV.

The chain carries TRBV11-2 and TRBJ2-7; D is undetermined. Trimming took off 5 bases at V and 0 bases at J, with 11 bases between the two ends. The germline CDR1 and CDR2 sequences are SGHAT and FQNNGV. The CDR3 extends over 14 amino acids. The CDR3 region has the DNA TGTGCCAGCAGCGCGGACCCATACTCCTACGAGCAGTACTTC. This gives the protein CASSADPYSYEQYF.

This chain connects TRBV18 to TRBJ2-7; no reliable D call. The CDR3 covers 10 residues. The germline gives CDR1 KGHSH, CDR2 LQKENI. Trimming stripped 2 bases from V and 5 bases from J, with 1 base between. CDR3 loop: CASSPNEQYF. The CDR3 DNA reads TGTGCCAGCTCACCAAACGAGCAGTACTTC. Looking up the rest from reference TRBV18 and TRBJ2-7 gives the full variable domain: NAGVMQNPRHLVRRRGQEARLRCSPMKGHSHVYWYRQLPEEGLKFMVYLQKENIIDESGMPKERFSAEFPKEGPSILRIQQVVRGDSAAYFCASSPNEQYFGPGTRLTVT.

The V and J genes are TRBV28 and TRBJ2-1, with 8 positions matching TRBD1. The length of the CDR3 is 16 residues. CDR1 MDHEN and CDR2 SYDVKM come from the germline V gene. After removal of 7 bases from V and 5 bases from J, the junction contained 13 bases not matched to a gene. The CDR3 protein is CASNIFQGAVNNEQFF. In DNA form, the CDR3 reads TGTGCCAGCAATATCTTCCAGGGGGCAGTCAACAATGAGCAGTTCTTC.

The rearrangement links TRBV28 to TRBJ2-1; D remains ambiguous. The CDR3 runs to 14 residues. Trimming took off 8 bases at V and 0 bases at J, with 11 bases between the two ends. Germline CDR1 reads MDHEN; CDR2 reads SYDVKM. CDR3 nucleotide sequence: TGTGCCAGCGGCGAGGCGAGCTCCTACAATGAGCAGTTCTTC. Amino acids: CASGEASSYNEQFF. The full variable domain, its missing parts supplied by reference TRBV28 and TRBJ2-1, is DVKVTQSSRYLVKRTGEKVFLECVQDMDHENMFWYRQDPGLGLRLIYFSYDVKMKEKGDIPEGYSVSREKKERFSLILESASTNQTSMYLCASGEASSYNEQFFGPGTRLTVL.

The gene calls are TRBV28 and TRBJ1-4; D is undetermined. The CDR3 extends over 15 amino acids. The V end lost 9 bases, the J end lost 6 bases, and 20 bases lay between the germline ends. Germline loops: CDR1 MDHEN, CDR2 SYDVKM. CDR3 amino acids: CASFRGVLGDEKLFF. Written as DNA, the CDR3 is TGTGCCAGTTTCCGGGGTGTTCTAGGAGATGAAAAACTGTTTTTT.

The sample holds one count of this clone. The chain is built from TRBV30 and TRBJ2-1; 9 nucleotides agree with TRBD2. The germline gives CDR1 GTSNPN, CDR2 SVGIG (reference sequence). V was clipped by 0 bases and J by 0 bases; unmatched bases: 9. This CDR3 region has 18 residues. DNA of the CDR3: TGTGCCTGGAGTGTAGCTGGGCGGGGGGGCTACTCCTACAATGAGCAGTTCTTC. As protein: CAWSVAGRGGYSYNEQFF.

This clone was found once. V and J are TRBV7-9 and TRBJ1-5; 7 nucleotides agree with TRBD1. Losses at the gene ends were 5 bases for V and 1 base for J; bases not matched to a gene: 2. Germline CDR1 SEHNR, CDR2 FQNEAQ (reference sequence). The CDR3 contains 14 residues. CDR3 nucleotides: TGTGCCAGCAGCCAGGGGGACAGCAATCAGCCCCAGCATTTT. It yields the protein CASSQGDSNQPQHF.

The CDR3 DNA sequence: TGTGCCAGCAGCTACCCGCCAGGCCGGGGGCCCTACGAGCAGTACTTC. Its protein is CASSYPPGRGPYEQYF. This rearrangement joins TRBV6-5 to TRBJ2-7; D may be TRBD1 or TRBD2 (6 bases each). This CDR3 contains 16 residues. Germline loops: CDR1 MNHEY, CDR2 SVGAGI. Trimming took 6 bases from V and 2 from J, leaving 20 bases between them.

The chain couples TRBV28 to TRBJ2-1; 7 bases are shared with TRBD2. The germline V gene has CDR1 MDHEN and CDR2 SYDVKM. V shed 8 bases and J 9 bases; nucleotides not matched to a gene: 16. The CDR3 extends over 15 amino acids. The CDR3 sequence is CASRRSEAGLVEQFF. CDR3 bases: TGTGCCAGCCGGAGGTCCGAAGCGGGGTTGGTTGAGCAGTTCTTC.

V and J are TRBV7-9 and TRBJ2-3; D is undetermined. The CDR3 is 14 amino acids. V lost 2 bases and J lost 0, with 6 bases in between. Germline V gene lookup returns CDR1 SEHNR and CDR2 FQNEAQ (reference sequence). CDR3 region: CASSLFQSTDTQYF. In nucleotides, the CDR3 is TGTGCCAGCAGCTTATTTCAGAGCACAGATACGCAGTATTTT.

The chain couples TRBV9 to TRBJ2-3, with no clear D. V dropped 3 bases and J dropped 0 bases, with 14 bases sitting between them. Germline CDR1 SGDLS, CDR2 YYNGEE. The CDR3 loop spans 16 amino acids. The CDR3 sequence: CASSALVSSSTDTQYF. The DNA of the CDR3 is TGTGCCAGCAGCGCCCTCGTTTCTAGTAGCACAGATACGCAGTATTTT.